This T cell receptor beta chain was identified during a study of regulatory T cells in long-lasting Graves disease. Time point noted: newly diagnosed GD, antithyroid drugs for less than 3 months. Isolated PBMC RNA provided the starting material for the TCR library. iRepertoire HTBI primers and Arm-PCR of CDR3 regions built TCR beta libraries. Using its own MiXCR run on the multiplex PCR reads, TCRdb lists one record per CDR3 protein. Of about 210,000 distinct CDR3 sequences in the sample, roughly 19% were seen once. Only a few counts were recorded for this clonotype. These data were likewise used in another study, on T cells in Graves' hyperthyroidism and ophthalmopathy. Turning to that study: Using the HTBI primer set, a first-round RT-PCR was run on the TCR CDR3. Among clonotypes expanded in thyroid above 0.001, most were also found in blood. Researchers report that a 13 V-J model separated ophthalmopathy from stable hyperthyroidism.

The sample here was peripheral blood mononuclear cells (PBMCs), taken at new diagnosis, from a patient treated with antithyroid drugs. This TCR was sampled from a young woman with Graves disease.

The CDR3 protein is CASSHGPYEQYF. The CDR3 DNA reads as TGCGCCAGCAGTCACGGACCCTACGAGCAGTACTTC. The J gene is TRBJ2-7, the V gene TRBV10-1; D ambiguous. V lost 5 bases, J lost 2 bases, and 7 bases lay in between. Germline V gene lookup returns CDR1 WNHNN and CDR2 SYGVQD (reference sequence). This CDR3 has 12 amino acids.